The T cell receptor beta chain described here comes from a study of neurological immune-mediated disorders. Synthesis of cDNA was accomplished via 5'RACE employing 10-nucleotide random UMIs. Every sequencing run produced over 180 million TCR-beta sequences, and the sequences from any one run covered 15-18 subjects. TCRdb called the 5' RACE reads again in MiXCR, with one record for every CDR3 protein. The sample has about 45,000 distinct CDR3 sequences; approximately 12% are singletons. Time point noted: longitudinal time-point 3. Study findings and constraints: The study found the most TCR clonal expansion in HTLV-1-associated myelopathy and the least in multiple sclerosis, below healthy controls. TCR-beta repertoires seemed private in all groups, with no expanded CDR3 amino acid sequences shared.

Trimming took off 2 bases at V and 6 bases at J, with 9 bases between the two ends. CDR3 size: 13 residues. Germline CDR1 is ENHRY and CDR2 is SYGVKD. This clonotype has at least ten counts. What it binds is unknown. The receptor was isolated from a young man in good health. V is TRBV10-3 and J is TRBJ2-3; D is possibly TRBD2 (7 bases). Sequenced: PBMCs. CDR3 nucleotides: TGTGCCATCAGTGAGGGGGGGGCGGATACGCAGTATTTT. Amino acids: CAISEGGADTQYF.